This T cell receptor beta chain was recovered during a study of a mutant IDH1 vaccine in newly diagnosed glioma. The time point: week 11, during vaccination. Every single dose of the vaccine, 300 ug of mutant IDH1 20-mer peptide, came with topical imiquimod. The CDR3 runs 13 residues. Per the germline V gene, CDR1 is SGHTA and CDR2 is FQGNSA. Trimming shortened V by 5 bases and J by 7 bases, and 14 bases separated the two germline ends. Note on this clone: Its antigen remains unidentified.

Study-level results: Alterations occurring in top peripheral T cell clonotypes seemed unrelated to pseudoprogression.

Generated by immunoSEQ multiplex PCR, the TCRdb table keeps only in-frame clones and is missing some. The table shows 60,000 to 75,000 clones, with roughly 80% occurring only once. V usage is TRBV7-2 and J usage is TRBJ1-2; D uncertain. The sequences come from PBMCs, collected from a glioma patient whose treatment included an IDH1 peptide vaccine. This receptor was taken from a young man with glioma. The CDR3 sequence: CASSPFLISGYTF. Written as DNA, the CDR3 is TGTGCCAGCAGCCCTTTCCTAATCAGTGGCTACACCTTC.